This T cell receptor (beta chain) was retrieved from a study of blood T cell repertoires in COVID-19. Study overall: Acute-phase and convalescent COVID-19 samples originated in the United States, Italy and Spain. Sources were T cells, B-cell-depleted T cells, or PBMCs; the material itself was cDNA or gDNA.

Source study methods: Using reference gene primer amplification, nucleated cell counts were estimated. Repertoires were generated with immunoSEQ multiplex PCR, while TCRdb's copy carries only in-frame clones and drops some. D and trimming were read from the DNA, whereas the V and J calls and clone size are those reported in that table. The table has about 160,000 clones, roughly 87% seen once; the top ten hold 3% to 4.5%. CDR1 and CDR2 (germline): MNHEY, SVGAGI. This CDR3 spans 12 amino acids. Trimming removed 6 bases from V and 15 bases from J; junction bases left unmatched: 9. A single count supports this clone.

The source of this sequence is a woman aged 55 to 70 who had recovered from COVID-19. Sequencing used peripheral blood. The rearrangement links TRBV6-5 to TRBJ1-4; TRBD1 matches 8 bases. The CDR3 nucleotides read TGTGCCAGCAGGACCGACAGGGGTAGGGTGTTTTTT. Translated, it gives CASRTDRGRVFF.